This T cell receptor (beta chain) is from a study of blood T cells in healthy people across ages. Study context: Capture via template switching afforded approximately one barcoded beta molecule per two T cells.

Study outcomes and limitations: From one million sequenced T cells, diversity estimates were lower bounds.

Germline loops: CDR1 MNHEY, CDR2 SVGAGI. This CDR3 contains 14 residues. Deletions cut 5 bases from V and 3 bases from J, with 11 bases between. For the second PCR, which ran for roughly 6 to 11 cycles, a sample-barcoded 5' primer and a J-beta primer mix were used. MiXCR, applied by TCRdb to the 5' RACE reads, yields one record per CDR3 protein. The sample holds some 880,000 distinct CDR3 sequences, about 36% seen once. About this clonotype: The antigen remains undetermined.

The clonotype comes from a young man in good health. Sequenced material: blood. This chain connects TRBV6-5 to TRBJ1-5; D might be TRBD1 (6 bases). The DNA for the CDR3 is TGTGCCAGCAGTGGACAGAACTACAATCAGCCCCAGCATTTT. Protein product: CASSGQNYNQPQHF.